Listed below are T cell receptor beta chains from one sample, sequenced in a study of shared clonotypes between healthy human individuals. Profiling relied on immunoSEQ multiplex PCR, and the TCRdb table lists in-frame clones only, not all of them. The sample includes roughly 1,500,000 clones, roughly 98.5% of them seen just once. Sequencing input: naive CD4+ T cells sorted from blood. These receptor sequences come from a man under 40 in good health. Each CDR3 is given without its conserved first and last residue.

v_gene	j_gene	CDR3aa
TRBV4-1	TRBJ1-5	ASSQGSGGYNQPQH
TRBV5-1	TRBJ2-5	ASSPGTGGFGTQY
TRBV5-1	TRBJ2-3	ASSPNTRTSDGTDTQY
TRBV18	TRBJ2-1	ASSTGLAGGNEQF
TRBV19	TRBJ2-7	ASSYRKGYEQY
TRBV7-8	TRBJ2-2	ASREVGVAGELF
TRBV18	TRBJ2-3	ASSPLSGSTDTQY
TRBV7-9	TRBJ2-3	ASSLGRMASDTQY
TRBV28	TRBJ2-2	ASSFVAGAFGELF
TRBV29-1	TRBJ1-1	SVEFYRGLGAF
TRBV4-3	TRBJ2-7	ASSQDFGGSGYEQY
TRBV28	TRBJ2-7	ASSLPGGQY
TRBV9	TRBJ1-1	ASGPTGWNTEAF
TRBV5-1	TRBJ2-7	ASSLVLQGLTEQY
TRBV28	TRBJ2-7	ASSQPPSRSRGRSYEQY
TRBV7-8	TRBJ2-1	ASSLGISRGAYNEQF
TRBV7-6	TRBJ2-2	ASSTSLTNTGELF
TRBV5-4	TRBJ2-2	ASSVAGGPTGGELF
TRBV7-2	TRBJ2-7	ASSLAGQGGTYEQY
TRBV2	TRBJ2-2	ASNGVGANTGELF
TRBV10-2	TRBJ2-7	ASSESTRLAGATY
TRBV9	TRBJ1-5	ASSPQWRNQPQH
TRBV20-1	TRBJ1-2	SASPHYGYT
TRBV7-9	TRBJ2-1	ASSPLRLAAV
TRBV5-1	TRBJ2-3	ASSSPDGGLARSDTQY
TRBV10-1	TRBJ2-1	ASSEALASEYNEQF
TRBV5-6	TRBJ2-5	ASSFPSLEETQY
TRBV14	TRBJ1-1	ASSQGVTWRMNTEAF
TRBV18	TRBJ1-1	ASSPPSLAGGTEAF
TRBV15	TRBJ2-3	ATSREWGGADTQY
TRBV19	TRBJ2-7	ASRAAGDYKSYEQY
TRBV5-1	TRBJ2-3	ASSSRSRLAGGTTDTQY
TRBV18	TRBJ2-3	ASSPPSGDTQY
TRBV5-1	TRBJ2-1	ASSHEPGSYNEQF
TRBV25-1	TRBJ1-1	ASRALAGNTEAF
TRBV7-9	TRBJ2-7	ASSLVDRDRLYEQY
TRBV21-1	TRBJ2-7	ASFKDEQY
TRBV28	TRBJ2-7	ASRLSGIYEQY
TRBV19	TRBJ2-6	ASSIALTGTSGQVGANVLT
TRBV6-5	TRBJ2-5	ASSYSQGQETQY
TRBV6-5	TRBJ2-1	ASSYSRLAGNEQF
TRBV11-2	TRBJ2-1	ASSKAGREQF
TRBV6-6	TRBJ1-5	ASSYEGGSNQPQH
TRBV15	TRBJ1-1	ATSSSRQGNTEAF
TRBV18	TRBJ2-2	ASSPRGDGPEVGTGELF
TRBV6-5	TRBJ2-5	ASSYSRRGSAKTQY
TRBV10-2	TRBJ2-3	ASSELREWAQY
TRBV7-8	TRBJ2-3	ASSFTSGRGADTQY
TRBV27	TRBJ2-7	ASSSLYEQY
TRBV5-1	TRBJ1-1	ASSSRDRVKTEAF